A selection of T cell receptor beta chains follows, all from one sample in a study of T cells in Graves' hyperthyroidism and ophthalmopathy. TCRdb called the multiplex PCR reads again in MiXCR, with one record for every CDR3 protein. Here the sample spans about 180,000 distinct CDR3 sequences, 15% to 20% being singletons. Sequencing input: blood. All receptors come from a woman aged 45 to 65 with Graves' hyperthyroidism. CDR3s include the opening cysteine and the closing phenylalanine or tryptophan. Fields, in order: clone size, V gene, D gene, J gene, CDR3 DNA, CDR3 protein. A D gene is named only where the DNA matches it firmly. Only some rows state a clone size, as once, few, many or a class for expanded clones.

>many|TRBV10-3|.|TRBJ2-7
TGTGCCATCAGTGAAGGGACCGCGAAGAGTTACGAGCAGTACTTC
CAISEGTAKSYEQYF
>many|TRBV15|.|TRBJ1-6
TGTGCCACCAGCAGGGAGCAGGGAAATTCACCCCTCCACTTT
CATSREQGNSPLHF
>.|TRBV6-2/TRBV6-3|.|TRBJ2-3
TGTGCCAGCAGTACTTACGGTACAGATACGCAGTATTTT
CASSTYGTDTQYF
>many|TRBV12-3/TRBV12-4|TRBD2|TRBJ2-1
TGTGCCAGCAGTTTCTTGGGACTAGCGGGGGGACCGTACAATGAGCAGTTCTTC
CASSFLGLAGGPYNEQFF
>few|TRBV4-1|.|TRBJ2-5
TGCGCCAGCAGCCAAGGAGGAGCCCAGTACTTC
CASSQGGAQYF
>.|TRBV4-3|.|TRBJ2-1
TGCGCCAGCAGCCAGGTCCTCTACAATGAGCAGTTCTTC
CASSQVLYNEQFF
>many|TRBV15|TRBD1|TRBJ2-7
TGTGCCACCAGCAGCGGACAGGGCATCGACGAGCAGTACTTC
CATSSGQGIDEQYF
>many|TRBV27|.|TRBJ2-7
TGTGCCAGCAGTTTGGACATTACCTACGAGCAGTACTTC
CASSLDITYEQYF
>.|TRBV20-1|TRBD1|TRBJ1-5
TGCAGTGCCCTTATCCCACAGGGGTGGCGTCAGCCCCAGCATTTT
CSALIPQGWRQPQHF
>many|TRBV27|TRBD1|TRBJ1-2
TGTGCCAGCAGACCCAACCTGGACAGGGACTATGGCTACACCTTC
CASRPNLDRDYGYTF
>many|TRBV6-1|TRBD1|TRBJ1-4
TGTGCCAGCAGATCCGGACAGGGAGTAGGAAAACTGTTTTTT
CASRSGQGVGKLFF
>.|TRBV4-1|.|TRBJ2-5
TGCGCCAGCAGCCAAGATCCCCCAGCTAGCATGAAAGAGACCCAGTACTTC
CASSQDPPASMKETQYF
>many|TRBV6-1|TRBD1|TRBJ1-4
TGTGCCAGCAGCCGGGACAGGGGGCGTAGGAATGAAAAACTGTTTTTT
CASSRDRGRRNEKLFF
>many|TRBV5-1|.|TRBJ2-7
TGCGCCAGCGGTACAGGGTTCCCATCCTACGAGCAGTACTTC
CASGTGFPSYEQYF
>many|TRBV11-2|.|TRBJ1-1
TGTGCCAGCAGCGATAGTTACCTTTCCTTGAACACTGAAGCTTTCTTT
CASSDSYLSLNTEAFF
>once|TRBV28|.|TRBJ2-1
TGTGCCAGCAGCTCCGGGACGCCGATCAATGAGCAGTTCTTC
CASSSGTPINEQFF
>.|TRBV19|.|TRBJ2-1
TGTGCCAGTAGTATAGGGCTCCGTGAGCAGTTCTTC
CASSIGLREQFF
>few|TRBV25-1|TRBD1|TRBJ2-1
TGTGCCAGCAGCCTCTGGGACAGGGCCAATGAGCAGTTCTTC
CASSLWDRANEQFF
>once|TRBV15|.|TRBJ1-3
TGTGCCACCAGCAGAGGGAAACCTGGAAACACCATATATTTT
CATSRGKPGNTIYF
>many|TRBV7-2|.|TRBJ2-2
TGTGCCAGCAGCTTGCCCCCCACCGGGGAGCTGTTTTTT
CASSLPPTGELFF
>many|TRBV6-1|.|TRBJ1-1
TGTGCCAGCAGTTTTACACAGAACACTGAAGCTTTCTTT
CASSFTQNTEAFF
>many|TRBV5-1|TRBD1|TRBJ1-5
TGCGCCAGCAGCTTGACAGGGGACAATCAGCCCCAGCATTTT
CASSLTGDNQPQHF
>many|TRBV19|TRBD1|TRBJ1-5
TGTGCCAGCCCCCGGGACAGGGTGGTTCAGCCCCAGCATTTT
CASPRDRVVQPQHF
>many|TRBV14|.|TRBJ1-1
TGTGCCAGCAGCCAGGGGGAAACTGAATGGGGATTTGAAGCTTTCTTT
CASSQGETEWGFEAFF
>.|TRBV20-1|.|TRBJ2-7
TGCAGTGCTCCCCACCTTCGGCTGGGCGGGTACTACGAGCAGTACTTC
CSAPHLRLGGYYEQYF
>many|TRBV4-1|.|TRBJ2-1
TGCGCCAGCAGCCAAGATGTTTCTGTTTATGGGAATGAGCAGTTCTTC
CASSQDVSVYGNEQFF
>many|TRBV5-8|.|TRBJ1-4
TGTGCCAGCAGCTCCAACAGAGCCCTAAATGAAAAACTGTTTTTT
CASSSNRALNEKLFF
>few|TRBV5-6|.|TRBJ2-6
TGTGCCAGCAGCATAGTAAGCTCCGGGGCCAACGTCCTGACTTTC
CASSIVSSGANVLTF
>few|TRBV7-9|.|TRBJ1-3
TGTGCCAGCAGCCCGGGGGCCGCTGGAAACACCATATATTTT
CASSPGAAGNTIYF
>many|TRBV6-5|TRBD2|TRBJ2-3
TGTGCCAGCAGTTACTCGAATCCGCGGGGGAGGGGAGATACGCAGTATTTT
CASSYSNPRGRGDTQYF
>many|TRBV28|.|TRBJ1-1
TGTGCCAGCAATGAGAACACTGAAGCTTTCTTT
CASNENTEAFF
>.|TRBV7-8|.|TRBJ1-5
TGTGCCAGCAGCTTAGAGGGAAACGTCAATCAGCCCCAGCATTTT
CASSLEGNVNQPQHF
>many|TRBV6-5|.|TRBJ2-5
TGTGCCAGCAGTTCTGGAGGGGAAGAGACCCAGTACTTC
CASSSGGEETQYF
>many|TRBV7-9|.|TRBJ2-1
TGTGCCAGCAGCTTGCAGGGAAGGTGGAATGAGCAGTTCTTC
CASSLQGRWNEQFF
>many|TRBV27|.|TRBJ2-1
TGTGCCAGCAGTCCGGGGTACTCCTACAATGAGCAGTTCTTC
CASSPGYSYNEQFF
>few|TRBV19|TRBD1|TRBJ2-3
TGTGCCAGTAGCGGGACAGGGGCGAGGACAGATACGCAGTATTTT
CASSGTGARTDTQYF
>many|TRBV5-1|TRBD1|TRBJ1-4
TGCGCCAGCAGTCGAACAGGGGGTGATGGCGAAAAACTGTTTTTT
CASSRTGGDGEKLFF
>.|TRBV18|.|TRBJ1-1
TGTGCCAGCTCACCGTCCGCTAACACTGAAGCTCTCTTT
CASSPSANTEALF
>many|TRBV19|TRBD1|TRBJ1-1
TGTGCCAGTAGCTCAGGACAGGCTGAAGCTTTCTTT
CASSSGQAEAFF
>many|TRBV12-3/TRBV12-4|.|TRBJ1-3
TGTGCCAGCAGTTTGACCAACACTGGAAACACCATATATTTT
CASSLTNTGNTIYF
>many|TRBV6-1|TRBD1|TRBJ1-5
TGTGCCAGCAGGCCCCGGGACAGGGGGCCTCGGAGCCAGCCCCAGCATTTT
CASRPRDRGPRSQPQHF
>many|TRBV7-3|.|TRBJ1-6
TGTGCCAGCAGCTGGGACGGAAGAAATTCACCCCTCCACTTT
CASSWDGRNSPLHF